This TCR beta chain was captured by sequencing in a study of T cells in Graves' hyperthyroidism and ophthalmopathy. Whole-study context: The blood sample was taken at first diagnosis, before treatment began.

This clonotype was picked up a small number of times. The V gene's germline CDR1 is MNHEY and CDR2 SVGAGI. The V gene lost 0 bases and the J gene lost 7 bases, with 12 bases spanning the gap. The CDR3 sequence is 15 residues long. Clinical symptoms, serum thyroxine and TRAb, thyroid ultrasound and orbital computed tomography together formed the diagnostic basis. What was amplified from RNA transcripts were TCR beta CDR3 regions. HTBI primers were used for first-round RT-PCR of the TCR CDR3. MiXCR, run by TCRdb on the multiplex PCR reads, gives a single entry per CDR3 protein. This table holds 500,000 to 550,000 distinct CDR3 sequences, just under 20% found once.

The chain uses TRBV6-5 and TRBJ2-2; D is tentatively TRBD1 or TRBD2 (5 bases each). The sequencing sample was made of blood. The clonotype comes from a man aged 35-49 years with Graves' ophthalmopathy. CDR3 sequence (DNA): TGTGCCAGCAGTTACTCATCCGGGGACGGCGGGGAGCTGTTTTTT. It is translated as CASSYSSGDGGELFF.